The next 21 T cell receptor beta chains were all read from a single sample in a study of CD4 T cells in relation to SARS-CoV-2 and coronaviruses (dated by TCRdb to the early 2020s). CD4+ T cells from unexposed donors were collected before the COVID-19 pandemic (2011-2018). After about 9 days of culture, CD4+ T cells were isolated with the EasySep CD4+ T cell isolation kit. These receptors have no known antigen. To prepare the library, the immunoSEQ multiplex PCR assay was applied. The table was pulled from immuneACCESS by TCRdb, which kept in-frame rearrangements only. Such tables lose some clones; where checked, under half of the loss comes from unresolved V genes, and the rest has no known cause. The sample yields about 18,000 clones; 60% to 80% were counted once. The ten largest account for under 35% of the sample. Sequencing input: CD4+ T cells from PBMCs, cultured in vitro. Receptor source: a human donor in good health.

This chain's CDR3 is CASSRTGGIPYEQYF. CDR3 DNA: TGTGCCAGCAGTAGGACAGGGGGAATCCCCTACGAGCAGTACTTC. The J gene is TRBJ2-7, the V gene TRBV6-5, with TRBD1 identical over 10 bases. There are 15 residues in the CDR3. Germline assignment: CDR1 MNHEY and CDR2 SVGAGI. V was clipped by 5 bases and J by 2 bases; unmatched bases: 6.

This chain joins TRBV14 and TRBJ1-5; no reliable D call. Germline CDR1 is SGHDN and CDR2 is FVKESK. The germline V and J ends were trimmed by 1 base and 7 bases, with 5 bases remaining between them. This CDR3 is 12 amino acids long. The CDR3 DNA sequence: TGTGCCAGCAGCCAAGGTCCCCAGCCCCAGCATTTT. Amino acids: CASSQGPQPQHF.

This chain joins TRBV19 and TRBJ1-1; D unresolved. Germline values: CDR1 LNHDA, CDR2 SQIVND (reference sequence). The CDR3 is made up of 13 amino acids. The germline V and J ends were trimmed by 4 bases and 4 bases, with 10 bases remaining between them. The CDR3 DNA sequence: TGTGCCAGTAGTAAAACCCCCGGCACTGAAGCTTTCTTT. It yields the protein CASSKTPGTEAFF.

CDR3 nucleotides: TGCGCCAGCAGCTTGACGGAGGCTAATTCACCCCTCCACTTT. Its translation: CASSLTEANSPLHF. The chain uses TRBV5-1 and TRBJ1-6; no clear D gene. Looked up from germline, CDR1 is SGHRS and CDR2 is YFSETQ. The germline V and J ends were trimmed by 1 base and 6 bases, with 8 bases remaining between them. The length of the CDR3 is 14 residues.

J is TRBJ1-5 and V is TRBV28; D uncertain. The ends were cut back, 3 bases at V and 4 bases at J, with 16 bases in the middle. Per germline, CDR1 MDHEN and CDR2 SYDVKM. This CDR3 contains 16 residues. CDR3 sequence (DNA): TGTGCCAGCAGTTTTAGGTCTGGGGTACGGAATCAGCCCCAGCATTTT. This translates into CASSFRSGVRNQPQHF.

This chain uses TRBV18 with TRBJ1-2; D unresolved. This CDR3 contains 14 residues. Germline V lookup: CDR1 KGHSH, CDR2 LQKENI. The V end was cut by 0 bases, the J end by 7 bases, with 12 bases between. CDR3 nucleotides: TGTGCCAGCTCACCACCGAACAGAGACGGTGGCTACACCTTC. Protein: CASSPPNRDGGYTF.

V usage is TRBV7-2 and J usage is TRBJ1-5; D ambiguous. Per germline, CDR1 SGHTA and CDR2 FQGNSA. V dropped 1 base and J dropped 6 bases, with 13 bases sitting between them. The CDR3 is 15 amino acids. Written as DNA, the CDR3 is TGTGCCAGCAGCTTAGGTAACCTCTGGGGTCAGCCCCAGCATTTT. Translating gives CASSLGNLWGQPQHF.

In DNA form, the CDR3 reads TGTGCCAGCAGTATACCGGGACTAGCGGGACCAAGCACAGATACGCAGTATTTT. Protein: CASSIPGLAGPSTDTQYF. The rearrangement links TRBV27 to TRBJ2-3; the match to TRBD2 covers 13 bases. The CDR3 has 18 amino acids. With 5 bases clipped from V and 0 bases from J, the junction kept 8 bases outside the gene matches. Germline V gene data show CDR1 as MNHEY and CDR2 as SMNVEV (reference sequence).

The rearrangement links TRBV24-1 to TRBJ1-5; D uncertain. The germline gives CDR1 KGHDR, CDR2 SFDVKD. This CDR3 contains 18 residues. The ends were cut back, 6 bases at V and 0 bases at J, with 20 bases in the middle. CDR3 protein: CATSRFLRNYDSNQPQHF. As DNA, the CDR3 is TGTGCCACCAGTAGGTTTTTAAGGAATTACGATAGCAATCAGCCCCAGCATTTT.

The chain joins TRBV4-2 to TRBJ1-4; TRBD1 might be the D (5 bases). Germline CDR1 LGHNA, CDR2 YNFKEQ. Trimming left V 0 bases short and J 7 bases short, with 15 bases between. The CDR3 consists of 16 residues. CDR3 nucleotides: TGTGCCAGCAGCCAAGAAGGCGAGGGGCTGGGTGAAAAACTGTTTTTT. Amino acids: CASSQEGEGLGEKLFF.

The V and J genes are TRBV27 and TRBJ2-3; TRBD1 matches at 7 bases. The germline V gene encodes CDR1 MNHEY and CDR2 SMNVEV (reference sequence). This CDR3 comprises 16 residues. The V segment lost 3 bases and the J segment 5 bases; nucleotides outside the gene matches: 11. CDR3 in amino acids: CASSFRDRDVQDTQYF. DNA for the CDR3: TGTGCCAGCAGTTTTAGAGACAGGGACGTTCAAGATACGCAGTATTTT.

This clone was seen just once. V gene TRBV30 combines with J gene TRBJ2-7, with 7 bases identical to TRBD1. From germline, CDR1 is GTSNPN and CDR2 SVGIG (reference sequence). V lost 5 bases to trimming and J lost 6 bases; unmatched junction nucleotides: 7. This CDR3 has 12 residues. This CDR3 reads CAWDKQGLEQYF. The CDR3 DNA follows: TGTGCCTGGGATAAACAGGGGCTCGAGCAGTACTTC.

The chain combines TRBV30 with TRBJ2-7; D is undetermined. This CDR3 contains 13 residues. CDR1 and CDR2 (germline): GTSNPN, SVGIG (reference sequence). Deletions cut 2 bases from V and 2 bases from J, with 10 bases between. The CDR3: CAWSSTPTYEQYF. CDR3 DNA sequence: TGTGCCTGGAGTTCAACCCCCACCTACGAGCAGTACTTC.

CDR3 DNA sequence: TGTGCCAGCTCACCCATGGACAGCCAAGAGACCCAGTACTTC. Its protein is CASSPMDSQETQYF. The chain employs TRBV18 and TRBJ2-5; TRBD1 is a possible D gene (6 bases). CDR1 is KGHSH, CDR2 LQKENI, per germline. V shed 3 bases and J shed 1 base, with 9 bases lying between them. CDR3 length equals 14 residues.

This chain uses TRBV28 with TRBJ1-1, with a weak D call TRBD1 (6 bases). The CDR3 totals 12 residues. Germline V lookup: CDR1 MDHEN, CDR2 SYDVKM. Trimming removed 6 bases from V and 4 bases from J, with 9 bases in between. As DNA, the CDR3 is TGTGCCAGCAGGGGGGGGGCCACTGAAGCTTTCTTT. As protein: CASRGGATEAFF.

In its sample, this clone was seen once. The gene calls are TRBV12-3 or TRBV12-4 and TRBJ1-2; no firm D call. Trimming shortened V by 4 bases and J by 3 bases, and 6 bases separated the two germline ends. This CDR3 has 12 residues. CDR3 protein: CASSSRDYGYTF. DNA for the CDR3: TGTGCCAGCAGTTCGCGAGACTATGGCTACACCTTC.

This clone appeared a single time. The chain links TRBV30 to TRBJ2-2; 7 positions match TRBD1. V shed 2 bases and J 5 bases; nucleotides not matched to a gene: 2. The CDR3 sequence is 13 residues long. Germline V lookup: CDR1 GTSNPN, CDR2 SVGIG (reference sequence). The CDR3 region is CAWSRGRTGELFF. The CDR3 DNA reads TGTGCCTGGAGTAGGGGGCGAACCGGGGAGCTGTTTTTT.

The rearrangement joins TRBV28 to TRBJ1-1, with TRBD1 as a possible D gene (6 bases). CDR1 is MDHEN, CDR2 SYDVKM, per germline. Trimming left V 5 bases short and J 0 bases short, with 13 bases between. The CDR3 extends over 15 amino acids. CDR3 sequence (DNA): TGTGCCAGCAGTCCGCGGACAGCCCTGAACACTGAAGCTTTCTTT. It yields the protein CASSPRTALNTEAFF. The full variable domain, in which reference TRBV28 and TRBJ1-1 provide the parts outside the CDR3, is DVKVTQSSRYLVKRTGEKVFLECVQDMDHENMFWYRQDPGLGLRLIYFSYDVKMKEKGDIPEGYSVSREKKERFSLILESASTNQTSMYLCASSPRTALNTEAFFGQGTRLTVV.

The rearrangement links TRBV18 to TRBJ2-7; D is possibly TRBD2 (5 bases). CDR1 is KGHSH, CDR2 LQKENI, per germline. Trimming shortened V by 3 bases and J by 1 base, and 10 bases separated the two germline ends. This CDR3 comprises 14 residues. CDR3 loop: CASSPGLDSYEQYF. DNA for the CDR3: TGTGCCAGCTCACCCGGACTCGATTCCTACGAGCAGTACTTC.

This chain uses TRBV7-2 with TRBJ1-5, with D tentatively TRBD1 (6 bases). Germline V lookup: CDR1 SGHTA, CDR2 FQGNSA. V was trimmed by 5 bases and J by 4 bases, leaving 9 bases between them. The CDR3 extends over 13 amino acids. CDR3 protein: CASSRQDNQPQHF. CDR3 sequence (DNA): TGTGCCAGCAGCAGACAGGATAATCAGCCCCAGCATTTT.

The chain combines TRBV7-2 with TRBJ1-2; possible D gene TRBD1, 6 bases. Trimming left V 1 base short and J 9 bases short, with 15 bases between. The CDR3 is made up of 14 amino acids. CDR1 is SGHTA and CDR2 is FQGNSA in the germline V gene. DNA of the CDR3: TGTGCCAGCAGCTTAGATCAGGGGCACCTTAGCTACACCTTC. Encoded protein: CASSLDQGHLSYTF.